These 25 T cell receptor beta chains originate from one sample sequenced in a study of blood T cell repertoires in COVID-19. Clones were sequenced by immunoSEQ multiplex PCR, and TCRdb holds only the in-frame ones, with some missing. The sample yields almost 400,000 clones, 88% seen once. Sequenced material: PBMCs or T cells enriched from blood (not recorded which). These receptors all come from a woman in her twenties or thirties with acute COVID-19.

The chain recombines TRBV5-1 with TRBJ2-3; 7 bases map to TRBD1. The germline gives CDR1 SGHRS, CDR2 YFSETQ. V shed 6 bases and J 1 base; nucleotides not matched to a gene: 8. CDR3 length: 15 residues. The CDR3 protein is CASNPDRPGTDTQYF. CDR3 in DNA: TGCGCCAGCAATCCGGACAGGCCTGGCACAGATACGCAGTATTTT.

This sequence joins TRBV2 and TRBJ1-1; perhaps TRBD1 as D (6 bases). Trimming pared 8 bases from V and 2 bases from J, leaving 12 bases between. The CDR3 runs to 13 residues. In germline, CDR1 is SNHLY, CDR2 FYNNEI. The CDR3 DNA follows: TGTGCCAGCGAACACAGGGTCAACACTGAAGCTTTCTTT. Translating it yields CASEHRVNTEAFF. Drawing the rest from reference TRBV2 and TRBJ1-1, the complete variable domain is EPEVTQTPSHQVTQMGQEVILRCVPISNHLYFYWYRQILGQKVEFLVSFYNNEISEKSEIFDDQFSVERPDGSNFTLKIRSTKLEDSAMYFCASEHRVNTEAFFGQGTRLTVV.

The chain links TRBV27 to TRBJ2-7; 9 bases match TRBD1. Germline V CDR1 and CDR2: MNHEY, SMNVEV (reference sequence). The ends lost 4 bases at V and 2 bases at J; junction bases unmatched: 9. The CDR3 is 16 amino acids. As DNA, the CDR3 is TGTGCCAGCAGTTCCCGGGACAGGGAAATTACCTACGAGCAGTACTTC. Protein product: CASSSRDREITYEQYF.

The chain has TRBV4-1 and TRBJ2-1; TRBD2 aligns across 10 bases. Germline CDR1 reads MGHRA; CDR2 reads YSYEKL. The CDR3 loop spans 15 amino acids. V was pared by 3 bases and J by 6 bases, with 5 bases of the junction left unmatched. The CDR3 nucleotides read TGCGCCAGCAGCCACCAACTAGCGGGGTTCAATGAGCAGTTCTTC. Its protein is CASSHQLAGFNEQFF.

The V and J genes are TRBV5-8 and TRBJ2-7, with D possibly TRBD2 on 6 matching bases. Trimming took off 4 bases at V and 2 bases at J, with 19 bases between the two ends. The germline gives CDR1 SGHTS, CDR2 YDEGEE. The CDR3 is made up of 16 amino acids. The CDR3 sequence: CASSPGTSIQTYEQYF. The CDR3, as DNA: TGTGCCAGCAGCCCGGGGACTTCCATCCAGACCTACGAGCAGTACTTC. Full variable domain (rest looked up from reference TRBV5-8 and TRBJ2-7): EAGVTQSPTHLIKTRGQQATLRCSPISGHTSVYWYQQALGLGLQFLLWYDEGEERNRGNFPPRFSGRQFPNYSSELNVNALELEDSALYLCASSPGTSIQTYEQYFGPGTRLTVT.

A single count supports this clone. A junction boundary mismatches the germline segment, possibly from a read error. This chain joins TRBV29-1 and TRBJ1-2, with 7 bases identical to TRBD1. CDR3 size: 8 residues. Germline CDR1 SQVTM, CDR2 ANQGSEA. CDR3 loop: CSVGTGDF. CDR3 coding DNA: TGCAGCGTTGGGACAGGCGACTTC.

The chain joins TRBV5-4 to TRBJ2-3; 7 nucleotides line up with TRBD2. The CDR3 extends over 14 amino acids. V lost 4 bases to trimming and J lost 1 base; unmatched junction nucleotides: 3. The germline gives CDR1 SGHNT, CDR2 YYREEE (reference sequence). The CDR3 nucleotides are TGTGCCAGCAGCCAAACTAGCGGCACAGATACGCAGTATTTT. Amino acids: CASSQTSGTDTQYF.

The rearrangement joins TRBV2 to TRBJ1-5, with TRBD1 matching 10 bases. V lost 6 bases and J lost 2; bases outside the gene matches: 4. The CDR3 runs 15 residues. Germline V gives CDR1 SNHLY, CDR2 FYNNEI. CDR3 bases: TGTGCCAGCAGAACCGGGACAGGGGGCAATCAGCCCCAGCATTTT. It translates to CASRTGTGGNQPQHF.

The chain carries TRBV12-3 or TRBV12-4 and TRBJ2-7, with D uncertain. V lost 6 bases and J 1 base, leaving 4 bases between the germline ends. The CDR3 spans 11 residues. CDR3 nucleotide sequence: TGTGCCAGCAGCAAATCCTACGAGCAGTACTTC. It is translated as CASSKSYEQYF.

This clone came up once. The chain carries TRBV19 and TRBJ1-2; no firm D call. Trimming stripped 5 bases from V and 0 bases from J, with 16 bases between. Per the germline V gene, CDR1 is LNHDA and CDR2 is SQIVND (reference sequence). This CDR3 is built from 16 residues. This CDR3 reads CASSPASTTSNYGYTF. The DNA for the CDR3 is TGTGCCAGTAGTCCCGCATCGACAACTTCTAACTATGGCTACACCTTC.

The chain carries TRBV12-5 and TRBJ2-3; possible D gene TRBD2, 5 bases. CDR1 LGHNT and CDR2 FRNRAP come from the germline V gene. CDR3 size: 14 residues. Trimming took off 1 base at V and 3 bases at J, with 8 bases between the two ends. CDR3 bases: TGTGCTAGTGGTTTGGGAGGGCGGACAGATACGCAGTATTTT. It specifies CASGLGGRTDTQYF.

The DNA for the CDR3 is TGTGCCAGCAGCATCCGGGGGGGCTACAATGAGCAGTTCTTC. Translated, it gives CASSIRGGYNEQFF. This chain joins TRBV13 and TRBJ2-1; 8 bases are a match to TRBD2. From germline, CDR1 is PRHDT and CDR2 FYEKMQ (reference sequence). V shed 5 bases, J shed 3 bases, and the junction held 3 bases outside the gene matches. The CDR3 runs to 14 residues.

This chain links TRBV6-5 with TRBJ1-1; 8 nucleotides line up with TRBD1. The germline V gene encodes CDR1 MNHEY and CDR2 SVGAGI. CDR3 length: 13 amino acids. With V trimmed by 7 bases and J by 1 base, 2 bases remained unmatched. The chain's CDR3 is CASTTGGNTEAFF. CDR3 coding DNA: TGTGCCAGCACCACAGGGGGGAACACTGAAGCTTTCTTT.

V and J are TRBV3-1 (or the pseudogene TRBV3-2) and TRBJ2-4, with 8 bases fitting TRBD1. The J segment lost 8 bases and the V segment lost 4 bases, leaving 10 bases of the junction unmatched. The CDR3 contains 15 residues. Germline V gives CDR1 LGHDT, CDR2 YNNKEL (reference sequence). CDR3 coding DNA: TGTGCCAGCAGCCGTCTCTCAGGGGGCGAACACATTCAGTACTTC. This codes for CASSRLSGGEHIQYF.

The chain is built from TRBV6-6 and TRBJ2-7; D gene unclear. The V gene's germline CDR1 is MNHNY and CDR2 SVGAGI (reference sequence). The CDR3 runs to 13 residues. The ends were cut back, 6 bases at V and 0 bases at J, with 9 bases in the middle. The CDR3 region is CASSSHLSYEQYF. CDR3 nucleotide sequence: TGTGCCAGCAGCAGTCATCTCTCCTACGAGCAGTACTTC.

The chain recombines TRBV5-5 with TRBJ1-4; D possibly corresponds to TRBD1 (6 bases). Germline V gene data show CDR1 as SGHKS and CDR2 as YYEKEE (reference sequence). V dropped 4 bases and J dropped 8 bases, with 18 bases sitting between them. CDR3 size: 15 residues. The CDR3 coding sequence is TGTGCCAGCAGCCCCAGGACTGAAGGGGGAGAAAAACTGTTTTTT. Encoded protein: CASSPRTEGGEKLFF.

The chain carries TRBV19 and TRBJ1-5; D is undetermined. This CDR3 is 13 amino acids long. Germline-derived CDR1 and CDR2 are LNHDA and SQIVND (reference sequence). The ends were cut back, 5 bases at V and 9 bases at J, with 14 bases in the middle. CDR3 sequence: CASSPTTVGPQHF. The CDR3, as DNA: TGTGCCAGTAGTCCCACTACGGTCGGGCCCCAGCATTTT. The whole variable domain, filled in from reference TRBV19 and TRBJ1-5, reads DGGITQSPKYLFRKEGQNVTLSCEQNLNHDAMYWYRQDPGQGLRLIYYSQIVNDFQKGDIAEGYSVSREKKESFPLTVTSAQKNPTAFYLCASSPTTVGPQHFGDGTRLSIL.

V gene TRBV4-3 combines with J gene TRBJ2-1, with 7 nucleotides matching TRBD2. The CDR3 runs to 16 residues. Germline-derived CDR1 and CDR2 are LGHNA and YSLEER. With 0 bases clipped from V and 5 bases from J, the junction kept 7 bases outside the gene matches. CDR3 amino acids: CASSQDMTSFHNEQFF. In DNA, the CDR3 is TGCGCCAGCAGCCAAGATATGACTAGCTTCCACAATGAGCAGTTCTTC.

This clone occurred many times. The chain couples TRBV7-9 to TRBJ2-1, with 9 bases aligning to TRBD2. CDR1 and CDR2 from the germline V gene are SEHNR and FQNEAQ (reference sequence). J gave up 0 bases and V 5 bases, and 2 bases lay outside the gene matches. The CDR3 loop spans 15 amino acids. CDR3: CASSPRGGSYNEQFF. Here the CDR3 DNA reads TGTGCCAGCAGCCCGCGGGGGGGCTCCTACAATGAGCAGTTCTTC.

This clone was seen once. The chain is built from TRBV6-5 and TRBJ1-4, with D possibly TRBD1 on 5 matching bases. This CDR3 contains 14 residues. The V and J ends lost 5 bases and 8 bases respectively, with 15 bases between them. CDR1 and CDR2 from the germline V gene are MNHEY and SVGAGI. CDR3 sequence reads: CASSPWGEWEKLFF. CDR3 in DNA: TGTGCCAGCAGTCCCTGGGGCGAGTGGGAAAAACTGTTTTTT.

The gene calls are TRBV5-6 and TRBJ2-1, with D possibly being TRBD1 (6 bases). The V and J ends lost 4 bases and 5 bases respectively, with 16 bases between them. The CDR3 contains 15 residues. Germline V CDR1 and CDR2: SGHDT, YYEEEE. CDR3 loop: CASSADRSDHNEQFF. The CDR3 DNA is TGTGCCAGCAGCGCCGACAGGAGTGATCACAATGAGCAGTTCTTC. Using reference TRBV5-6 and TRBJ2-1 for the parts outside the CDR3, the full variable domain is DAGVTQSPTHLIKTRGQQVTLRCSPKSGHDTVSWYQQALGQGPQFIFQYYEEEERQRGNFPDRFSGHQFPNYSSELNVNALLLGDSALYLCASSADRSDHNEQFFGPGTRLTVL.

The chain employs TRBV3-1 (or the pseudogene TRBV3-2) and TRBJ2-1; D perhaps matches TRBD1 (6 bases). Germline V CDR1 and CDR2: LGHDT, YNNKEL (reference sequence). There are 14 residues in the CDR3. Trimming cost V 0 bases and J 10 bases, with 13 bases left between them. The CDR3 loop reads CASSQEYPRGEQFF. CDR3 coding DNA: TGTGCCAGCAGCCAAGAATACCCGAGGGGGGAGCAGTTCTTC.

V gene TRBV5-1 combines with J gene TRBJ2-7, with 11 bases matching TRBD2. Germline CDR1 is SGHRS and CDR2 is YFSETQ. This CDR3 is 16 amino acids long. With V trimmed by 4 bases and J by 2 bases, 8 bases remained unmatched. In DNA, the CDR3 is TGCGCCAGCAGCCCGGGGACTAGCGGAAAACCCTACGAGCAGTACTTC. It encodes CASSPGTSGKPYEQYF.

The chain links TRBV7-9 to TRBJ1-5, with TRBD1 matching 8 bases. Germline V gives CDR1 SEHNR, CDR2 FQNEAQ (reference sequence). The CDR3 spans 15 residues. Trimming cost V 4 bases and J 6 bases; bases outside gene matches: 8. As DNA, the CDR3 is TGTGCCAGCAGCTCATCAGGGGGCGTGGGTCAGCCCCAGCATTTT. This codes for CASSSSGGVGQPQHF.

This clone was seen once. The V call is TRBV5-1, the J call TRBJ2-1; 7 bases agree with TRBD1. This CDR3 has 14 amino acids. Germline CDR1 is SGHRS and CDR2 is YFSETQ. Unmatched junction bases numbered 7, after V lost 4 bases and J lost 6 bases. The CDR3 sequence is CASSPGQVANEQFF. CDR3 coding DNA: TGCGCCAGCAGCCCAGGACAGGTTGCCAATGAGCAGTTCTTC. Together with reference TRBV5-1 and TRBJ2-1, the CDR3 gives the full variable domain: KAGVTQTPRYLIKTRGQQVTLSCSPISGHRSVSWYQQTPGQGLQFLFEYFSETQRNKGNFPGRFSGRQFSNSRSEMNVSTLELGDSALYLCASSPGQVANEQFFGPGTRLTVL.